This passage covers 21 T cell receptor beta chains from one sample sequenced in a study of T-cell reconstitution after alpha-beta-depleted transplantation in children (dated by TCRdb to about 2016). The library came from PCR. The sequencing machine was an Illumina HiSeq 2500. Molecular barcoding was employed in the preparation of TCR libraries, with unique molecular identifiers being used to normalize TCRbeta repertoire quantification. Starting from the raw public reads, TCRdb applied fastp trimming at Q25, assembled clones with MiXCR and retained in-frame beta chains. One record per CDR3 amino acid sequence lists the most common genes and DNA. Counted in this sample were about 1,000,000 distinct CDR3 sequences; about 29% of them appeared once. The top ten clonotypes cover approximately 30% of the sample. Explained via the paper, the treatment or condition label denotes: allogeneic hematopoietic cell transplantation with graft depleted of TCRalphabeta T cells and CD19 B cells.

The sample here was PBMCs, mostly from graft donor cells, taken 360 days after TCRalphabeta/CD19-depleted stem cell transplant. The receptor set was obtained from a boy under three years old who had a stem cell transplant for SCID, so the T cells may come from the graft donor.

This clonotype showed up many times. The chain joins TRBV15 to TRBJ2-2, with D possibly called TRBD1 or TRBD2 (7 bases each). CDR1 LNHNV and CDR2 YYDKDF come from the germline V gene (reference sequence). This CDR3 has 14 amino acids. V lost 8 bases and J lost 4, with 14 bases in between. CDR3 region: CATAAGGVTGELFF. The DNA for the CDR3 is TGTGCCACCGCGGCAGGGGGGGTCACCGGGGAGCTGTTTTTT.

The chain carries TRBV28 and TRBJ1-1; D is perhaps TRBD1 (5 bases). The V end was cut by 5 bases, the J end by 2 bases, with 21 bases between. Germline values: CDR1 MDHEN, CDR2 SYDVKM. The CDR3 is made up of 17 amino acids. CDR3 DNA: TGTGCCAGCAGTCCGTCATGGGGCACTGGAGAAAACACTGAAGCTTTCTTT. It yields the protein CASSPSWGTGENTEAFF. Variable domain in full (rest from reference TRBV28 and TRBJ1-1): DVKVTQSSRYLVKRTGEKVFLECVQDMDHENMFWYRQDPGLGLRLIYFSYDVKMKEKGDIPEGYSVSREKKERFSLILESASTNQTSMYLCASSPSWGTGENTEAFFGQGTRLTVV.

The rearrangement links TRBV25-1 to TRBJ2-7; 8 nucleotides agree with TRBD1. CDR1 is MGHDK, CDR2 SYGVNS, per germline. The CDR3 is 16 amino acids. The J segment lost 2 bases and the V segment lost 2 bases, leaving 8 bases of the junction unmatched. Written as DNA, the CDR3 is TGTGCCAGCAGTGAAATTCCCGGCAGGGGGCCCTACGAGCAGTACTTC. Amino acids: CASSEIPGRGPYEQYF.

V and J are TRBV6-5 and TRBJ2-3; D is uncertain. The CDR3 contains 17 residues. Deletions cut 0 bases from V and 0 bases from J, with 13 bases between. The germline gives CDR1 MNHEY, CDR2 SVGAGI. CDR3 loop: CASSYSGVPTSTDTQYF. For the CDR3, the DNA is TGTGCCAGCAGTTACTCCGGCGTTCCTACTAGCACAGATACGCAGTATTTT.

This clonotype was found a few times. The chain links TRBV29-1 to TRBJ1-1; D not resolved. There are 12 residues in the CDR3. The V gene lost 0 bases and the J gene lost 1 base, with 3 bases spanning the gap. The germline CDR1 and CDR2 sequences are SQVTM and ANQGSEA. CDR3 nucleotides: TGCAGCGTTGAAGACCCGAACACTGAAGCTTTCTTT. This sequence encodes CSVEDPNTEAFF.

This clonotype was found many times. This chain links TRBV15 with TRBJ2-3; 8 bases fit TRBD1. The germline CDR1 and CDR2 sequences are LNHNV and YYDKDF (reference sequence). Germline trimming cut 1 base from V and 2 bases from J; bases unmatched to any gene: 5. This CDR3 is built from 16 residues. This CDR3 reads CATSRGTGRYTDTQYF. DNA for the CDR3: TGTGCCACCAGCAGAGGGACAGGGCGATACACAGATACGCAGTATTTT.

The V gene is TRBV5-4, the J gene TRBJ2-7; D is ambiguous. Germline V gene lookup returns CDR1 SGHNT and CDR2 YYREEE (reference sequence). Deletions cut 0 bases from V and 2 bases from J, with 12 bases between. The CDR3 extends over 15 amino acids. The CDR3 region has the DNA TGTGCCAGCAGCTTGGGGAACTCGAGGACCTACGAGCAGTACTTC. Encoded protein: CASSLGNSRTYEQYF. Combining the CDR3 with reference TRBV5-4 and TRBJ2-7 gives the whole variable domain ETGVTQSPTHLIKTRGQQVTLRCSSQSGHNTVSWYQQALGQGPQFIFQYYREEENGRGNFPPRFSGLQFPNYSSELNVNALELDDSALYLCASSLGNSRTYEQYFGPGTRLTVT.

This clonotype was recorded a few times. The CDR3 DNA is TGTGCCAGCAGTATGACTTCGGCAGAGACCCAGTACTTC. Amino acid sequence: CASSMTSAETQYF. The genes are TRBV2 and TRBJ2-5, with D unresolved. The CDR3 contains 13 residues. The germline V gene has CDR1 SNHLY and CDR2 FYNNEI. Trimming stripped 5 bases from V and 4 bases from J, with 11 bases between.

V and J are TRBV5-1 and TRBJ1-4; tentatively, D is TRBD1 (6 bases). The CDR3 is made up of 15 amino acids. Looked up from germline, CDR1 is SGHRS and CDR2 is YFSETQ. V dropped 0 bases and J dropped 7 bases, with 13 bases sitting between them. The CDR3 region is CASSLGGQGSEKLFF. CDR3 sequence (DNA): TGCGCCAGCAGCTTGGGTGGCCAGGGGAGTGAAAAACTGTTTTTT. Variable domain in full (rest from reference TRBV5-1 and TRBJ1-4): KAGVTQTPRYLIKTRGQQVTLSCSPISGHRSVSWYQQTPGQGLQFLFEYFSETQRNKGNFPGRFSGRQFSNSRSEMNVSTLELGDSALYLCASSLGGQGSEKLFFGSGTQLSVL.

Here the CDR3 DNA reads TGTGCCAGCAGTTTTGGGGGGGGAAGCCAGCCCCAGCATTTT. Its translation: CASSFGGGSQPQHF. The V gene is TRBV12-3 or TRBV12-4, the J gene TRBJ1-5; possibly TRBD1 for D (5 bases). Deletions cut 3 bases from V and 7 bases from J, with 13 bases between. The CDR3 sequence is 14 residues long.

The CDR3 DNA follows: TGTGCCAGCACCGAACTAGCGGGGCTCTCCTACGAGCAGTACTTC. It translates to CASTELAGLSYEQYF. The chain has TRBV12-3 or TRBV12-4 and TRBJ2-7, with 10 bases aligning to TRBD2. This CDR3 region has 15 residues. V shed 7 bases, J shed 0 bases, and the junction held 6 bases outside the gene matches.

The chain carries TRBV12-3 or TRBV12-4 and TRBJ1-2, with a tentative D call TRBD1 (6 bases). The CDR3 is 16 amino acids. With 5 bases removed from V and 8 bases from J, the gap between germline ends came to 24 bases. The CDR3 DNA is TGTGCCAGCAGTCCCTACAGAGGGGGGACCGCGTGGGGCTACACCTTC. Its translation: CASSPYRGGTAWGYTF.

The sample holds a few counts of this clonotype. This chain joins TRBV5-1 and TRBJ2-5; D uncertain. Looked up from germline, CDR1 is SGHRS and CDR2 is YFSETQ. Trimming removed 6 bases at V and 5 bases at J, with 8 bases between. The CDR3 is 11 amino acids. The CDR3 DNA reads TGCGCCAGCACCTTCGGGGAGACCCAGTACTTC. Its translation: CASTFGETQYF. Filled out from reference TRBV5-1 and TRBJ2-5, the complete variable domain reads KAGVTQTPRYLIKTRGQQVTLSCSPISGHRSVSWYQQTPGQGLQFLFEYFSETQRNKGNFPGRFSGRQFSNSRSEMNVSTLELGDSALYLCASTFGETQYFGPGTRLLVL.

This clonotype has at least ten counts. The chain combines TRBV3-1 with TRBJ2-2, with TRBD1 as a possible D gene (5 bases). The V end lost 1 base, the J end lost 6 bases, and 9 bases lay between the germline ends. The CDR3 covers 14 residues. Looked up from germline, CDR1 is LGHDT and CDR2 is YNNKEL (reference sequence). The CDR3 DNA is TGTGCCAGCAGCCAAGGGGGCAGGGCCGGGGAGCTGTTTTTT. The encoded protein is CASSQGGRAGELFF.

The chain couples TRBV11-1 to TRBJ2-1; possibly TRBD1 for D (5 bases). The CDR3 covers 16 residues. CDR1 SGHAT and CDR2 FQDESV come from the germline V gene (reference sequence). The V end was cut by 5 bases, the J end by 7 bases, with 21 bases between. CDR3 DNA sequence: TGTGCCAGCAGCAGACTCAGGGTTTCGTCACGGAATGAGCAGTTCTTC. Translating gives CASSRLRVSSRNEQFF.

This clonotype was observed many times. The chain carries TRBV27 and TRBJ1-2, with 9 positions matching TRBD1. The CDR3 is made up of 16 amino acids. Per germline, CDR1 MNHEY and CDR2 SMNVEV (reference sequence). Losses at the gene ends were 5 bases for V and 4 bases for J; bases not matched to a gene: 11. The CDR3 spells CASSHGDRALGYGYTF. In DNA form, the CDR3 reads TGTGCCAGCAGTCACGGGGACAGGGCCCTAGGCTATGGCTACACCTTC.

J is TRBJ2-5 and V is TRBV27, with 8 bases identical to TRBD1. Trimming cost V 8 bases and J 4 bases; bases outside gene matches: 9. The CDR3 sequence is 14 residues long. Germline loops: CDR1 MNHEY, CDR2 SMNVEV (reference sequence). This CDR3 reads CASGMDREAETQYF. The CDR3, as DNA: TGTGCCAGCGGTATGGACAGGGAGGCAGAGACCCAGTACTTC.

The CDR3 here is CASSLTRDGHNEQFF. The CDR3 DNA sequence: TGTGCCAGCAGCCTAACCCGGGACGGACACAATGAGCAGTTCTTC. V gene TRBV7-2 combines with J gene TRBJ2-1; D assignment may be TRBD1 or TRBD2 (5 bases each). CDR3 size: 15 residues. V lost 5 bases to trimming and J lost 5 bases, with 16 bases between them. Germline V gene lookup returns CDR1 SGHTA and CDR2 FQGNSA.

This clonotype showed up just a few times. The gene calls are TRBV7-7 and TRBJ2-5; no definite D call. There are 15 residues in the CDR3. CDR1 and CDR2 (germline): SSHAT, FNYEAQ (reference sequence). Deletions cut 1 base from V and 1 base from J, with 10 bases between. DNA of the CDR3: TGTGCCAGCAGCTTAGGGGGTCATCTCCAAGAGACCCAGTACTTC. Protein sequence: CASSLGGHLQETQYF.

This clonotype was observed a few times. The J gene is TRBJ1-2, the V gene TRBV20-1, with D possibly being TRBD1 (5 bases). Between the trimmed V and J ends, which lost 8 bases and 5 bases, there was a span of 15 bases. The CDR3 has 12 amino acids. Germline assignment: CDR1 DFQATT and CDR2 SNEGSKA (reference sequence). This CDR3 reads CSSPGAGYGYTF. As DNA, the CDR3 is TGCAGTTCACCCGGGGCCGGTTATGGCTACACCTTC.

This clonotype was seen more than once but under ten times. The genes are TRBV7-2 and TRBJ2-6; perhaps TRBD2 as D (6 bases). CDR3 length: 17 amino acids. CDR1 is SGHTA, CDR2 FQGNSA, per germline. Deletions cut 5 bases from V and 0 bases from J, with 14 bases between. CDR3: CASSNGGPYSGANVLTF. CDR3 in DNA: TGTGCCAGCAGCAACGGGGGACCGTACTCTGGGGCCAACGTCCTGACTTTC.